Presented here are 14 T cell receptor beta chains from one specimen sequenced in a study of T cells in Graves' hyperthyroidism and ophthalmopathy. The investigators amplified TCR beta CDR3 regions from RNA transcripts. A first-round RT-PCR of the TCR CDR3 used the HTBI primer set. Each CDR3 protein is one row after TCRdb ran MiXCR on the multiplex PCR reads. Counted here are approximately 430,000 distinct CDR3 sequences, 15% to 19% occurring once; the ten biggest clones make up around 7.7%. The sample taken for sequencing was blood. The receptors here all came from a woman under 30 with Graves' hyperthyroidism.

In this sample, this clonotype turned up many times. CDR3 in amino acids: CASSLGASYPTDTQYF. The CDR3 region has the DNA TGTGCCAGCAGCTTAGGGGCTAGCTATCCCACAGATACGCAGTATTTT. The chain carries TRBV11-2 and TRBJ2-3; D perhaps matches TRBD2 (5 bases). This CDR3 has 16 residues. Germline loops: CDR1 SGHAT, CDR2 FQNNGV. V lost 1 base, J lost 2 bases, and 13 bases lay in between.

The table lists this clonotype with a few counts. This rearrangement joins TRBV12-3 or TRBV12-4 to TRBJ1-5; a weak D match, TRBD1 (5 bases). Trimming removed 11 bases from V and 7 bases from J, with 12 bases in between. The CDR3 is 11 amino acids. The CDR3 DNA reads TGTGCCCCGGGACCCACGCAGCCCCAGCATTTT. It encodes CAPGPTQPQHF.

There are many counts of this clonotype. This sequence joins TRBV29-1 and TRBJ2-5; 8 bases fit TRBD1. CDR3 length: 11 residues. Germline assignment: CDR1 SQVTM and CDR2 ANQGSEA. V was pared by 7 bases and J by 5 bases, with 3 bases of the junction left unmatched. CDR3 coding DNA: TGCAGCGGGGGACAGGTGGAGACCCAGTACTTC. Residues: CSGGQVETQYF.

This clonotype was found a few times. The genes are TRBV5-4 and TRBJ2-5; 11 positions match TRBD2. This CDR3 region has 15 residues. Per the germline V gene, CDR1 is SGHNT and CDR2 is YYREEE (reference sequence). The ends lost 5 bases at V and 3 bases at J; junction bases unmatched: 6. In nucleotides, the CDR3 is TGTGCCAGCAGACCTACTAGCGGGGGAAAAGAGACCCAGTACTTC. As protein: CASRPTSGGKETQYF.

This clonotype occurred many times. The chain is built from TRBV9 and TRBJ2-1; 12 bases are a match to TRBD2. J gave up 8 bases and V 2 bases, and 2 bases lay outside the gene matches. The CDR3 length is 14 residues. CDR1 SGDLS and CDR2 YYNGEE come from the germline V gene. The CDR3 bases are TGTGCCAGCAGCGTTAGACTAGCGGGGGATGAGCAGTTCTTC. Its translation is CASSVRLAGDEQFF.

This clonotype was detected ten times or more. The rearrangement joins TRBV4-1 to TRBJ2-7, with D perhaps matching TRBD1 (5 bases). The germline V and J ends were trimmed by 4 bases and 2 bases, with 9 bases remaining between them. Germline-derived CDR1 and CDR2 are MGHRA and YSYEKL. The CDR3 covers 13 residues. The CDR3 nucleotides read TGCGCCAGCAGCCCCAGGGTTACCTACGAGCAGTACTTC. Translated, it gives CASSPRVTYEQYF.

In this sample, this clonotype turned up many times. The chain recombines TRBV6-1 with TRBJ1-4; 8 nucleotides align to TRBD1. Germline values: CDR1 MNHNS, CDR2 SASEGT. V was clipped by 11 bases and J by 3 bases; unmatched bases: 14. This CDR3 is 16 amino acids long. The CDR3 nucleotides are TGTGCCTCCCAACGGGCAGGGGGCAGGTCTAATGAAAAACTGTTTTTT. This gives the protein CASQRAGGRSNEKLFF.

This clonotype was recorded many times. The J gene is TRBJ2-1, the V gene TRBV7-9, with unresolved D. V was pared by 2 bases and J by 0 bases, with 8 bases between. The CDR3 runs to 15 residues. Germline V CDR1 and CDR2: SEHNR, FQNEAQ (reference sequence). CDR3 DNA sequence: TGTGCCAGCAGCTTAAGGGCTGACTCCTACAATGAGCAGTTCTTC. Its protein is CASSLRADSYNEQFF. Full variable domain (rest looked up from reference TRBV7-9 and TRBJ2-1): DTGVSQNPRHKITKRGQNVTFRCDPISEHNRLYWYRQTLGQGPEFLTYFQNEAQLEKSRLLSDRFSAERPKGSFSTLEIQRTEQGDSAMYLCASSLRADSYNEQFFGPGTRLTVL.

This clonotype has ten or more counts. The chain combines TRBV5-1 with TRBJ2-5; 10 nucleotides agree with TRBD1. The CDR3 contains 15 residues. Looked up from germline, CDR1 is SGHRS and CDR2 is YFSETQ. The V segment lost 6 bases and the J segment 6 bases; nucleotides outside the gene matches: 11. The CDR3 region is CASTRDGQGEKTQYF. The CDR3 coding sequence is TGCGCCAGCACCCGGGACGGACAGGGGGAAAAGACCCAGTACTTC.

In its sample, this clonotype was seen many times. J is TRBJ2-1 and V is TRBV29-1; D may be TRBD2 (6 bases). This CDR3 has 13 amino acids. V lost 5 bases, J lost 8 bases, and 16 bases lay in between. Per the germline V gene, CDR1 is SQVTM and CDR2 is ANQGSEA. The CDR3 coding sequence is TGCAGCGTTATCCGGGACTGGGGGGATGAGCAGTTCTTC. Its protein is CSVIRDWGDEQFF.

In this sample, this clonotype turned up once. A much larger clone differs by one base, so this may be a read error. The chain has TRBV12-3 or TRBV12-4 and TRBJ2-1; D remains ambiguous. The CDR3 runs 17 residues. The DNA for the CDR3 is TGTGCCAACAGTTCCCCCGTTTCCCTGAGCTCCTACAATGAGCAGTTCTTC. This codes for CANSSPVSLSSYNEQFF.

V and J are TRBV28 and TRBJ2-2, with a weak D call TRBD1 (7 bases). From germline, CDR1 is MDHEN and CDR2 SYDVKM. CDR3 length: 15 amino acids. V lost 3 bases to trimming and J lost 5 bases, with 13 bases between them. The CDR3 is CASSLNRGGTGELFF. In nucleotides, the CDR3 is TGTGCCAGCAGTTTGAACAGGGGAGGTACCGGGGAGCTGTTTTTT.

The chain has TRBV12-3 or TRBV12-4 and TRBJ1-1, with 10 nucleotides matching TRBD1. V lost 7 bases and J lost 1; bases outside the gene matches: 15. CDR3 length: 18 residues. This CDR3 reads CASTHTWGTGASNTEAFF. In DNA form, the CDR3 reads TGTGCCAGCACCCACACGTGGGGGACAGGGGCCTCGAACACTGAAGCTTTCTTT.

This clonotype was observed at least ten times. V usage is TRBV12-3 or TRBV12-4 and J usage is TRBJ1-4; D is undetermined. This CDR3 comprises 11 residues. Trimming removed 8 bases at V and 8 bases at J, with 9 bases between. The CDR3 DNA reads TGTGCCAGCGGTGCCCGGGAAAAACTGTTTTTT. It yields the protein CASGAREKLFF.